This T cell receptor beta chain originates from a study of T cell repertoires in cytomegalovirus infection. Looking at the study overall: Both CMV infection and a matching HLA type were indicated by public TCR beta signatures.

TCRdb reanalysed the reads using MiXCR and keeps one entry per CDR3 protein. This table has about 920,000 distinct CDR3 sequences, more than 25% appearing once. The table lists this clonotype with a count of one. Its target is unknown. The CDR3 consists of 14 residues. The germline CDR1 and CDR2 sequences are MGHRA and YSYEKL. V was pared by 0 bases and J by 5 bases, with 10 bases between. The clonotype originates from a human donor in good health (CMV status not recorded). Some clones in this sample may be carry-over from other donors' samples. The sample in question was cultured CD8+ T cells from PBMCs, obtained from culture after CMV antigen stimulation. The chain combines TRBV4-1 with TRBJ1-1; TRBD1 might be the D (6 bases). CDR3 nucleotide sequence: TGCGCCAGCAGCCAAGAGGGCAGGGGAACTGAAGCTTTCTTT. Residues: CASSQEGRGTEAFF.